A selection of T cell receptor beta chains follows, all from one sample in a study of T cells in Graves' hyperthyroidism and ophthalmopathy. TCRdb fed the multiplex PCR reads into MiXCR, producing one record per CDR3 protein. This sample has about 500,000 distinct CDR3 sequences, with about 45% found just once. The sequenced sample consisted of peripheral blood or thyroid tissue (not recorded which). These TCRs come from an adult woman with Graves' disease, either hyperthyroidism or ophthalmopathy (not recorded which). Both conserved end residues are part of each CDR3. Fields, in order: J gene, V gene, CDR3 length, clone size, D gene, CDR3 protein, CDR3 DNA. D genes are given only for firm matches. Only some rows state a clone size, as once, few, many or a class for expanded clones.

TRBJ1-2 TRBV19 16 - - CASSIEASLTPYGYTF TGTGCCAGTAGTATTGAGGCTTCCCTAACCCCCTATGGCTACACCTTC
TRBJ2-1 TRBV29-1 14 few TRBD1 CSVVLPRGPNEQFF TGCAGCGTTGTTCTCCCGAGGGGGCCTAATGAGCAGTTCTTC
TRBJ1-2 TRBV27 13 many - CASSLPGGYGYTF TGTGCCAGCAGTTTACCGGGGGGCTATGGCTACACCTTC
TRBJ2-1 TRBV11-2 15 - TRBD2 CASSTASGRRNEQFF TGTGCCAGCAGCACGGCTAGCGGGAGAAGGAATGAGCAGTTCTTC
TRBJ2-7 TRBV2 15 many TRBD1 CASRVRDSYYYEQYF TGTGCCAGCAGGGTCCGGGACAGCTATTACTACGAGCAGTACTTC
TRBJ2-2 TRBV7-9 16 - - CASSPPSGVSAGELFF TGTGCCAGCAGCCCCCCTTCGGGGGTGAGCGCCGGGGAACTGTTTTTT
TRBJ2-2 TRBV28 13 - TRBD1 CASKQGVSGELFF TGTGCCAGTAAACAGGGGGTATCCGGGGAGCTGTTTTTT
TRBJ1-1 TRBV2 17 few - CACSATPFLRANTEAFF TGTGCCTGCAGTGCCACACCGTTCCTTCGGGCGAACACTGAAGCTTTCTTT
TRBJ1-5 TRBV20-1 12 - - CSAEGEDQPQHF TGCAGTGCGGAGGGGGAGGATCAGCCCCAGCATTTT
TRBJ1-5 TRBV6-2/TRBV6-3 15 many - CASSRATRGNQPQHF TGTGCCAGCAGCCGGGCCACACGTGGCAATCAGCCCCAGCATTTT
TRBJ2-6 TRBV7-9 16 - - CASRTIRNSGANVLTF TGTGCCAGCAGGACGATCAGGAACTCTGGGGCCAACGTCCTGACTTTC
TRBJ1-5 TRBV15 15 - - CATSGDADSNQPQHF TGTGCCACCAGCGGAGATGCGGACAGCAATCAGCCCCAGCATTTT
TRBJ2-7 TRBV29-1 11 - - CSQGTLYEQYF TGCAGCCAAGGGACACTCTACGAGCAGTACTTC
TRBJ2-7 TRBV20-1 10 - - CSARLGEQYF TGCAGTGCTAGACTTGGCGAGCAGTACTTC
TRBJ1-5 TRBV7-3 15 few - CASSPTGWDNQPQHF TGTGCCAGCAGCCCCACAGGGTGGGACAATCAGCCCCAGCATTTT
TRBJ2-5 TRBV28 14 few TRBD2 CASSSSGRLETQYF TGTGCCAGCAGTTCGAGCGGGAGGCTAGAGACCCAGTACTTC
TRBJ2-6 TRBV10-1 17 once TRBD1 CASSPGQDNSGANVLTF TGCGCCAGCAGCCCGGGACAGGATAACTCTGGGGCCAACGTCCTGACTTTC
TRBJ1-1 TRBV10-3 13 few - CAISGVQNTEAFF TGTGCCATCAGTGGAGTGCAGAACACTGAAGCTTTCTTT
TRBJ2-1 TRBV2 14 - TRBD2 CARGGLAGKNEQFF TGTGCCAGGGGGGGACTAGCGGGAAAAAATGAGCAGTTCTTC
TRBJ1-4 TRBV9 16 many - CASSVEGGQDNEKLFF TGTGCCAGCAGCGTAGAGGGTGGCCAGGATAATGAAAAACTGTTTTTT
TRBJ1-6 TRBV20-1 12 - TRBD1 CSSGTVESPLHF TGCAGTTCGGGGACAGTCGAATCACCCCTCCACTTT
TRBJ2-7 TRBV10-3 14 many - CAISEISVNYEQYF TGTGCCATCAGTGAAATTAGCGTGAACTACGAGCAGTACTTC
TRBJ2-7 TRBV7-2 17 - TRBD2 CASSFRGGLAETYEQYF TGTGCCAGCAGCTTCCGTGGAGGACTAGCGGAAACCTACGAGCAGTACTTC
TRBJ2-2 TRBV19 12 - - CASSTYTGELFF TGTGCCAGTAGTACCTACACCGGGGAGCTGTTTTTT
TRBJ2-7 TRBV10-2 13 few TRBD2 CASSWEGSAEQYF TGCGCCAGCAGTTGGGAGGGTTCGGCCGAGCAGTACTTC
TRBJ1-2 TRBV6-1 14 - - CASRDSRYYYGYTF TGTGCCAGCCGGGATTCCCGGTACTACTATGGCTACACCTTC
TRBJ1-3 TRBV2 14 many TRBD1 CASSEQGSGNTIYF TGCGCCAGCAGCGAACAGGGGTCTGGAAACACCATATATTTT
TRBJ1-3 TRBV10-3 15 - - CAISAQGKSGNTIYF TGTGCCATCAGTGCGCAGGGGAAGTCTGGAAACACCATATATTTT
TRBJ2-7 TRBV24-1 15 many TRBD2 CATSAREGQPYEQYF TGTGCCACCAGTGCCCGGGAGGGACAACCTTACGAGCAGTACTTC
TRBJ2-5 TRBV10-3 14 many - CAISDGTGQETQYF TGTGCCATCAGTGACGGAACGGGACAAGAGACCCAGTACTTC
TRBJ2-5 TRBV5-1 14 - - CASSLEAADETQYF TGCGCCAGCAGCTTGGAGGCGGCTGACGAGACCCAGTACTTC
TRBJ1-6 TRBV7-9 14 few TRBD1 CASTLTGLGSPLHF TGTGCCAGCACCCTGACAGGGCTGGGTTCACCCCTCCACTTT
TRBJ1-6 TRBV2 15 many - CASRAYTTNNSPLHF TGTGCCAGCAGAGCCTACACCACAAATAATTCACCCCTCCACTTT
TRBJ2-7 TRBV9 15 - TRBD1 CASSSPKTGGDEQYF TGTGCCAGCAGTTCCCCGAAGACAGGGGGCGACGAGCAGTACTTC
TRBJ1-1 TRBV19 15 - - CASGLGPGGNTEAFF TGTGCCAGCGGCTTGGGGCCGGGGGGGAACACTGAAGCTTTCTTT
TRBJ1-1 TRBV3-1 14 many - CASSYRTVYTEAFF TGTGCCAGCAGCTATCGGACCGTGTACACTGAAGCTTTCTTT
TRBJ1-2 TRBV7-3 15 - - CASSFGDAVGYGYTF TGCGCCAGCAGCTTTGGGGATGCGGTGGGATATGGCTACACCTTC
TRBJ2-7 TRBV7-3 16 - - CASSQEAQQGAYEQYF TGCGCCAGCAGCCAAGAGGCCCAACAGGGAGCCTACGAGCAGTACTTC
TRBJ1-1 TRBV19 14 few TRBD1 CASRDRGAQTEAFF TGTGCCAGCCGGGACAGGGGAGCACAGACTGAAGCTTTCTTT
TRBJ2-7 TRBV5-1 14 - - CASTETGGSYEQYF TGCGCCAGCACGGAGACAGGTGGTTCCTACGAGCAGTACTTC
TRBJ1-1 TRBV11-2 15 few - CASSQPTEPNTEAFF TGTGCCAGCAGCCAACCTACAGAACCGAACACTGAAGCTTTCTTT
TRBJ1-5 TRBV7-8 18 - - CASSRSRDRVNSNQPQHF TGTGCCAGCAGCCGATCCCGAGACAGAGTAAATAGCAATCAGCCCCAGCATTTT
TRBJ1-1 TRBV2 14 - - CASPGGSFTLQAFF TGTGCCAGCCCTGGGGGTTCGTTTACCCTTCAAGCTTTCTTT
TRBJ2-2 TRBV24-1 16 - TRBD1 CATSDSGTGNTGELFF TGTGCCACCAGTGATTCCGGGACAGGGAACACCGGGGAGCTGTTTTTT
TRBJ1-2 TRBV25-1 11 few - CASTTGSGYTF TGTGCCAGCACAACAGGGAGTGGCTACACCTTC
TRBJ2-2 TRBV2 13 many - CASSDRALGELFF TGTGCCAGCAGTGACAGGGCGCTCGGGGAGCTGTTTTTT
TRBJ2-7 TRBV25-1 17 - - CASSELGGRPAGNEQYF TGTGCCAGCAGTGAATTAGGAGGGCGCCCTGCAGGGAATGAGCAGTACTTC
TRBJ2-5 TRBV20-1 17 many TRBD1 CSARDNRQGFLQETQYF TGCAGTGCTAGAGATAACCGACAGGGCTTCCTCCAAGAGACCCAGTACTTC
TRBJ2-5 TRBV2 13 few TRBD1 CASGQGMGETQYF TGTGCCAGCGGACAGGGGATGGGTGAGACCCAGTACTTC
TRBJ1-2 TRBV15 14 - TRBD1 CATSTGQKFYGYTF TGTGCCACCAGTACGGGACAGAAATTCTATGGCTACACCTTC
TRBJ1-1 TRBV12-3/TRBV12-4 13 - TRBD1 CASSFTGALEAFF TGTGCCAGCAGTTTCACAGGGGCCCTTGAAGCTTTCTTT
TRBJ1-2 TRBV7-2 12 - - CASSPDPYGYTF TGTGCCAGCAGCCCCGACCCTTATGGCTACACCTTC
TRBJ1-5 TRBV6-1 14 many - CASSEGTTDQPQHF TGTGCCAGCAGTGAAGGTACTACGGATCAGCCCCAGCATTTT
TRBJ1-1 TRBV30 13 many - CAWSASGNTEAFF TGTGCCTGGAGTGCGTCGGGGAACACTGAAGCTTTCTTT
TRBJ2-2 TRBV5-1 15 - TRBD1 CASSGQVENTGELFF TGCGCCAGCAGCGGACAGGTTGAGAACACCGGGGAGCTGTTTTTT